The rows below give T cell receptor beta chains drawn from one sample of a study of control samples from healthy donors and cancer patients. Generated by immunoSEQ multiplex PCR, the TCRdb table keeps only in-frame clones and is missing some. The data show about 96,000 clones, over 85% seen once. Sequencing was carried out using blood. The receptors were gathered from a man between 18 and 35 years old in good health. The CDR3 runs from the conserved cysteine through the conserved F or W. D genes are given only for firm matches. A row's size may be missing; if present it is once, few, many or a size class.

d_call: NA; v_call: TRBV27; clone_size: NA; j_call: TRBJ1-1; cdr3_nt: TGTGCCAGCAGTCTCAGGGGTTTAGGCACTGAAGCTTTCTTT; cdr3_aa: CASSLRGLGTEAFF
d_call: NA; v_call: TRBV27; clone_size: NA; j_call: TRBJ1-1; cdr3_nt: TGTGCCAGCAAACCCTCGGCGGGACCGGACATGAACACTGAAGCTTTCTTT; cdr3_aa: CASKPSAGPDMNTEAFF
d_call: NA; v_call: TRBV3-1/TRBV3-2; clone_size: once; j_call: TRBJ2-7; cdr3_nt: TGTGCCAGCAGCCCCGGACAGATAGATACCTACGAGCAGTACTTC; cdr3_aa: CASSPGQIDTYEQYF
d_call: NA; v_call: TRBV4-3; clone_size: NA; j_call: TRBJ1-1; cdr3_nt: TGCGCCAGCAGCCAAGACTCGTCCCTTAACACTGAAGCTTTCTTT; cdr3_aa: CASSQDSSLNTEAFF
d_call: TRBD2; v_call: TRBV6-1; clone_size: NA; j_call: TRBJ2-7; cdr3_nt: TGTGCCAGCAGTGAACGGGGACTAGGCATATACGAGCAGTACTTC; cdr3_aa: CASSERGLGIYEQYF
d_call: NA; v_call: TRBV7-9; clone_size: once; j_call: TRBJ2-2; cdr3_nt: TGTGCCAGCAGCTTAGCCAGGAACACCGGGGAGCTGTTTTTT; cdr3_aa: CASSLARNTGELFF
d_call: NA; v_call: TRBV12-3/TRBV12-4; clone_size: NA; j_call: TRBJ1-3; cdr3_nt: TGTGCCAGCATCATCAGCTCTGGAAACACCATATATTTT; cdr3_aa: CASIISSGNTIYF
d_call: TRBD1; v_call: TRBV28; clone_size: NA; j_call: TRBJ1-1; cdr3_nt: TGTGCCAGCAACCCCCCCTGGTCGGGACAGACGAACACTGAAGCTTTCTTT; cdr3_aa: CASNPPWSGQTNTEAFF
d_call: NA; v_call: TRBV19; clone_size: NA; j_call: TRBJ2-7; cdr3_nt: TGTGCCAGTAGTAAGGAGAGTTTCTCCTACGAGCAGTACTTC; cdr3_aa: CASSKESFSYEQYF
d_call: NA; v_call: TRBV28; clone_size: once; j_call: TRBJ1-6; cdr3_nt: TGTGCCAGCAGTTTATTGGGGGCAGAGAATTCACCCCTCCACTTT; cdr3_aa: CASSLLGAENSPLHF
d_call: TRBD1; v_call: TRBV12-5; clone_size: NA; j_call: TRBJ1-1; cdr3_nt: TGTGCTAGTGGTTGGGGGGCCGGGACAGGGAAAATGGAAGCTTTCTTT; cdr3_aa: CASGWGAGTGKMEAFF
d_call: NA; v_call: TRBV2; clone_size: NA; j_call: TRBJ1-5; cdr3_nt: TGTGCCAGCAGTGAAACTACTCGTAGGGAGCCCCAGCATTTT; cdr3_aa: CASSETTRREPQHF
d_call: NA; v_call: TRBV19; clone_size: NA; j_call: TRBJ1-1; cdr3_nt: TGTGCCAGTAGTATAGGGGGCAGTGAAGCTTTCTTT; cdr3_aa: CASSIGGSEAFF
d_call: NA; v_call: TRBV29-1; clone_size: NA; j_call: TRBJ1-1; cdr3_nt: TGCAGCGTTGGGCTGCCGGACACTGAAGCTTTCTTT; cdr3_aa: CSVGLPDTEAFF
d_call: NA; v_call: TRBV27; clone_size: NA; j_call: TRBJ1-1; cdr3_nt: TGTGCCAGCAGTCCCGTGTGGGCTCAGCGGACCACTGAAGCTTTCTTT; cdr3_aa: CASSPVWAQRTTEAFF